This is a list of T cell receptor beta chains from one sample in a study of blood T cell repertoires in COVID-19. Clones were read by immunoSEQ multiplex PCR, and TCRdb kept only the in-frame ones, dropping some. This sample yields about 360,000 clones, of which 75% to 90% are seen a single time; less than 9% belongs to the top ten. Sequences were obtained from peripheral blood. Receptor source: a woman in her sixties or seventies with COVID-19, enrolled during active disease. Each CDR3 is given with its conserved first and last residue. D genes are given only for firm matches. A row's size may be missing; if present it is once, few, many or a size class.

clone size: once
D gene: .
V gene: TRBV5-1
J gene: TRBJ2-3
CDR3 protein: CASSLAGEGGADTQYF
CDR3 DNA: TGCGCCAGCAGCTTGGCCGGGGAGGGGGGAGCAGATACGCAGTATTTT

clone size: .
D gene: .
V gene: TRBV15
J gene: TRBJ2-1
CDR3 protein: CATSGGTFYNEQFF
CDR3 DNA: TGTGCCACCAGCGGGGGGACTTTCTACAATGAGCAGTTCTTC

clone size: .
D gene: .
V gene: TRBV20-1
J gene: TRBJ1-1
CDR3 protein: CSAARNTEAFF
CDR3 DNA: TGCAGTGCTGCTAGGAACACTGAAGCTTTCTTT

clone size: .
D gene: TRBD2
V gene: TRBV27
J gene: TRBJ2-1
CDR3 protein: CASSFGGRYFETYNEQFF
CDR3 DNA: TGTGCCAGCAGTTTCGGCGGGAGGTACTTCGAAACCTACAATGAGCAGTTCTTC

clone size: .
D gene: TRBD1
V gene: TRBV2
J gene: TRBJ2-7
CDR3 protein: CASSGTGTGWFEQYF
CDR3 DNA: TGTGCCAGCAGTGGAACCGGGACAGGGTGGTTCGAGCAGTACTTC

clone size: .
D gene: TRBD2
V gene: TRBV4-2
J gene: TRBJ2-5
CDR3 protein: CASSQASSGGRETQYF
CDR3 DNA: TGTGCCAGCAGCCAGGCTTCTAGCGGGGGGAGGGAGACCCAGTACTTC

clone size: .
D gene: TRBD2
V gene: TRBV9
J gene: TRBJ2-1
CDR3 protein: CASSVVPSGGLDEQFF
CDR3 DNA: TGTGCCAGCAGCGTAGTCCCTAGCGGGGGCCTGGATGAGCAGTTCTTC

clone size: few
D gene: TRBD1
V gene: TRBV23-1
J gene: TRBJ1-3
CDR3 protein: CASEQGLGNTIYF
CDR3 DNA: TGCGCCAGCGAACAGGGGCTGGGAAACACCATATATTTT

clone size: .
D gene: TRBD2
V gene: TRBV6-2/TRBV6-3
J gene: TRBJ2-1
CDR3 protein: CASSYPSGGIYNEQFF
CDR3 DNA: TGTGCCAGCAGTTACCCTAGCGGGGGCATCTACAATGAGCAGTTCTTC

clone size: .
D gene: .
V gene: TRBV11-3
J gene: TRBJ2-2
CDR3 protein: CASTSNTGELFF
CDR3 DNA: TGTGCCAGCACATCGAACACCGGGGAGCTGTTTTTT

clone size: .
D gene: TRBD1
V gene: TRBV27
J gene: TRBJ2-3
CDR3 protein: CASSEQGADTQYF
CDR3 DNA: TGTGCCAGCAGCGAACAGGGGGCGGATACGCAGTATTTT

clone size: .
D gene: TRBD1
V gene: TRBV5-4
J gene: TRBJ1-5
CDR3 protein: CASSRQGPDQPQHF
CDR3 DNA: TGTGCCAGCAGTAGACAGGGTCCGGATCAGCCCCAGCATTTT

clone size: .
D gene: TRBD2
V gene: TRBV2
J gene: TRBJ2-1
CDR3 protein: CASSLAGGPWDEQFF
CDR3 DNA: TGTGCCAGCAGTCTAGCGGGGGGGCCCTGGGATGAGCAGTTCTTC

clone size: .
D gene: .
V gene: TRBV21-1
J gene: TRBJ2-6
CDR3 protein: CASSTDSSGANVLTF
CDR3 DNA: TGTGCCAGCTCTACGGACAGCTCTGGGGCCAACGTCCTGACTTTC

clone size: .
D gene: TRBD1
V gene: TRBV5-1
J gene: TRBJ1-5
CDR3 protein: CASSLGQGALQPQHF
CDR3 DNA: TGCGCCAGCAGCCTCGGACAGGGGGCGCTTCAGCCCCAGCATTTT

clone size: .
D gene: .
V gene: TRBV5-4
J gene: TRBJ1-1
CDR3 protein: CASSLPGSMNTEAFF
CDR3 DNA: TGTGCCAGCAGCTTACCAGGCTCCATGAACACTGAAGCTTTCTTT